Each of the 2 T cell receptor beta chains below was sequenced from the same sample in a study of blood T cell repertoires in COVID-19 (dated by TCRdb to 2019 to 2021). Library generation was performed with the immunoSEQ multiplex PCR assay. The table comes from immuneACCESS by way of TCRdb, which keeps in-frame sequences with V and J called. Part of the clones is missing from these tables; in studies checked, under half for an unresolved V gene and the rest for unknown reasons. The sample has some 250,000 clones on record, 81% of them singletons. In total, the top ten clones hold roughly 7.9% of the sample. Sequenced input: peripheral blood. The receptors here all came from a woman of 80 years or more with acute or convalescent COVID-19.

The chain has TRBV5-4 and TRBJ2-5, with D unclear. Germline CDR1 is SGHNT and CDR2 is YYREEE (reference sequence). V was clipped by 0 bases and J by 1 base, with 7 bases between them. The CDR3 extends over 14 amino acids. The chain's CDR3 is CASSLGGSQETQYF. The CDR3 DNA reads as TGTGCCAGCAGCTTGGGTGGCAGCCAAGAGACCCAGTACTTC. Full variable domain (remainder filled in from reference TRBV5-4 and TRBJ2-5): ETGVTQSPTHLIKTRGQQVTLRCSSQSGHNTVSWYQQALGQGPQFIFQYYREEENGRGNFPPRFSGLQFPNYSSELNVNALELDDSALYLCASSLGGSQETQYFGPGTRLLVL.

The chain carries TRBV3-1 (or the pseudogene TRBV3-2) and TRBJ1-1, with TRBD1 as a possible D gene (6 bases). Trimming took 1 base from V and 5 from J, leaving 11 bases between them. Looked up from germline, CDR1 is LGHDT and CDR2 is YNNKEL (reference sequence). The CDR3 spans 14 residues. The CDR3 sequence is CASSQGLTGTEAFF. CDR3 bases: TGTGCCAGCAGCCAAGGCTTAACAGGGACTGAAGCTTTCTTT.